This T cell receptor beta chain is from a study of beta chain features in type 1 diabetes. Study outcomes and limitations: TCRB CDR3s from Type 1 diabetes patients were moderately but significantly shorter in all four CD4+ subsets. Any role of HLA type in TCRB rearrangement remained unresolved here. VDJ junctions from patients with type 1 diabetes contained fewer insertions and more deletions.

The CDR3 has 16 residues. Trimming left V 0 bases short and J 2 bases short, with 10 bases between. CDR1 and CDR2 (germline): LNHNV, YYDKDF (reference sequence). Roughly 110 mL of blood, on average, came from one heparinised draw per donor. Via CD45RO/CCR7/CD25/CD127/CD95/CD27, cells of the CD4+ naive, central memory, regulatory and stem cell-like memory subsets were sorted. As every portion of the isolated RNA was reverse transcribed, the sequencing read expressed TCRB transcripts. Repertoires were generated with immunoSEQ multiplex PCR, while TCRdb's copy carries only in-frame clones and drops some. The sample lists almost 350,000 clones, about a tenth seen once, with 1% in the top ten. This clone occurred many times. Its matching antigen is unknown.

The chain has TRBV15 and TRBJ1-4; D might be TRBD1 (6 bases). The source material was central memory CD4+ T cells from blood. The source of this sequence is a man under 40 with type 1 diabetes. CDR3 sequence reads: CATSRDLGATNEKLFF. The CDR3 bases are TGTGCCACCAGCAGAGATTTGGGGGCTACTAATGAAAAACTGTTTTTT.